This T cell receptor (beta chain) was obtained from a study of Graves' ophthalmopathy and Graves' hyperthyroidism. TCR beta CDR3 amplification used RNA transcripts. In the first round, RT-PCR was carried out with HTBI primers, and a multiplex PCR formed the second round. TCRdb re-called the multiplex PCR reads through MiXCR, storing one row per CDR3 protein. The sample gives 150,000 to 200,000 distinct CDR3 sequences, under 45% of which show up once; 8% to 10% is in the top ten. Germline assignment: CDR1 LNHNV and CDR2 YYDKDF (reference sequence). Trimming took off 4 bases at V and 6 bases at J, with 12 bases between the two ends. CDR3 size: 13 residues.

The TCR comes from a man under 40 with Graves' ophthalmopathy. The source material was peripheral blood. The chain carries TRBV15 and TRBJ1-1, with D tentatively TRBD1 (5 bases). CDR3 DNA sequence: TGTGCCACCAGCATTGTAAGGGGCGCTGAAGCTTTCTTT. It yields the protein CATSIVRGAEAFF.